Presented here are 25 T cell receptor beta chains from one specimen sequenced in a study of OX40 agonist ivuxolimab in advanced cancers. Only in-frame clones appear in the TCRdb table, and some are missing; sequencing was by immunoSEQ multiplex PCR. The sample includes 65,000 to 75,000 clones, roughly 80% seen only once; the top ten take roughly 6.2%. The sample consisted of CD4+ or CD8+ T cells sorted from blood, taken in a trial of the OX40 agonist ivuxolimab. The receptors derive from an adult with an advanced solid tumor such as melanoma, head and neck, liver or kidney cancer.

The CDR3 protein is CASSLSRDGSTDTQYF. The CDR3 bases are TGTGCCAGCAGCTTAAGCCGGGACGGAAGCACAGATACGCAGTATTTT. This chain links TRBV7-3 with TRBJ2-3; D tentatively fits TRBD1 or TRBD2 (5 bases each). Trimming took off 1 base at V and 0 bases at J, with 11 bases between the two ends. This CDR3 is 16 amino acids long. Per germline, CDR1 SGHTA and CDR2 FQGTGA.

The chain carries TRBV6-1 and TRBJ1-3; the D gene is possibly TRBD1 (5 bases). V was trimmed by 0 bases and J by 0 bases, leaving 9 bases between them. Germline CDR1 MNHNS, CDR2 SASEGT. CDR3 size: 16 residues. The CDR3 loop reads CASSEAMGGSGNTIYF. The DNA for the CDR3 is TGTGCCAGCAGTGAAGCAATGGGGGGCTCTGGAAACACCATATATTTT.

The chain carries TRBV27 and TRBJ2-2; possibly TRBD1 for D (5 bases). The CDR3 loop spans 16 amino acids. Trimming removed 6 bases from V and 0 bases from J, with 14 bases in between. Per germline, CDR1 MNHEY and CDR2 SMNVEV (reference sequence). The CDR3 here is CASRPDSPTNTGELFF. CDR3 sequence (DNA): TGTGCCAGCAGACCTGACAGTCCCACGAACACCGGGGAGCTGTTTTTT.

Worth noting for this clone: At one of its ends the junction is not consistent with the germline gene, which may arise from a read error. The V gene is TRBV5-1, the J gene TRBJ1-2; a possible D gene is TRBD1 (6 bases). CDR1 and CDR2 from the germline V gene are SGHRS and YFSETQ. There are 14 residues in the CDR3. The CDR3 loop reads CASSLEAGAVGYTF. The CDR3 DNA reads as TGCGCCAGCAGTTTGGAGGCGGGGGCGGTTGGCTACACCTTC.

The chain couples TRBV5-1 to TRBJ1-2; no definite D call. Germline CDR1 reads SGHRS; CDR2 reads YFSETQ. Trimming left V 2 bases short and J 8 bases short, with 13 bases between. The CDR3 sequence is 13 residues long. CDR3 DNA: TGCGCCAGCAGCTTTGAAGGGAGTGCCGGCTACACCTTC. It specifies CASSFEGSAGYTF. The full variable domain, with the rest looked up from reference TRBV5-1 and TRBJ1-2, is KAGVTQTPRYLIKTRGQQVTLSCSPISGHRSVSWYQQTPGQGLQFLFEYFSETQRNKGNFPGRFSGRQFSNSRSEMNVSTLELGDSALYLCASSFEGSAGYTFGSGTRLTVV.

The CDR3 region has the DNA TGTGCCAGCAGCTTAGAGCCGGGGCCCAAGCAGTTCTTC. Its protein product is CASSLEPGPKQFF. The rearrangement joins TRBV7-9 to TRBJ2-1; D is possibly TRBD1 or TRBD2 (5 bases each). Per the germline V gene, CDR1 is SEHNR and CDR2 is FQNEAQ (reference sequence). The length of the CDR3 is 13 residues. Trimming removed 1 base from V and 11 bases from J, with 12 bases in between.

The V call is TRBV2, the J call TRBJ2-3; D gene uncertain. Germline CDR1 SNHLY, CDR2 FYNNEI. Trimming removed 11 bases from V and 4 bases from J, with 13 bases in between. The CDR3 contains 12 residues. The CDR3: CASFESADTQYF. Written as DNA, the CDR3 is TGTGCCTCCTTTGAGTCGGCAGATACGCAGTATTTT.

The chain links TRBV9 to TRBJ1-1, with TRBD1 as a possible D gene (5 bases). The V gene lost 0 bases and the J gene lost 5 bases, with 14 bases spanning the gap. Germline lookup yields CDR1 SGDLS and CDR2 YYNGEE. CDR3 length: 15 residues. CDR3 amino acids: CASSVAQGPGTEAFF. The DNA for the CDR3 is TGTGCCAGCAGCGTAGCGCAGGGCCCGGGGACTGAAGCTTTCTTT.

This clone was detected only once. The CDR3 bases are TGTGCCAGCAGCTTAGGGGGTAGGGGTCAGCCCCAGCATTTT. This translates into CASSLGGRGQPQHF. V and J are TRBV7-2 and TRBJ1-5, with D perhaps matching TRBD1 (5 bases). The CDR3 has 14 residues. Germline loops: CDR1 SGHTA, CDR2 FQGNSA. V lost 1 base, J lost 6 bases, and 10 bases lay in between.

J is TRBJ1-2 and V is TRBV2; TRBD1 is a possible D gene (6 bases). Germline assignment: CDR1 SNHLY and CDR2 FYNNEI. The CDR3 spans 13 residues. V lost 6 bases to trimming and J lost 2 bases, with 10 bases between them. CDR3 protein: CASRGDRNYGYTF. The CDR3 DNA is TGTGCCAGCAGAGGAGACAGGAACTATGGCTACACCTTC.

The chain combines TRBV27 with TRBJ2-3, with D uncertain. This CDR3 contains 14 residues. V lost 6 bases and J 0 bases, leaving 10 bases between the germline ends. CDR1 and CDR2 from the germline V gene are MNHEY and SMNVEV (reference sequence). In DNA form, the CDR3 reads TGTGCCAGCAGGAAAATCGACAGCACAGATACGCAGTATTTT. It codes for CASRKIDSTDTQYF.

This chain connects TRBV7-2 to TRBJ2-2; D may be TRBD1 (8 bases). The CDR3 totals 15 residues. Per germline, CDR1 SGHTA and CDR2 FQGNSA. Trimming cost V 5 bases and J 6 bases, with 16 bases left between them. CDR3 residues: CASSPGQGGSGELFF. The CDR3, as DNA: TGTGCCAGCAGCCCCGGACAGGGAGGGTCCGGGGAGCTGTTTTTT.

The chain uses TRBV2 and TRBJ2-7; D remains unclear. Deletions cut 4 bases from V and 7 bases from J, with 14 bases between. The CDR3 totals 13 residues. CDR1 is SNHLY, CDR2 FYNNEI, per germline. This chain's CDR3 is CASSGTGVREQYF. CDR3 nucleotide sequence: TGTGCCAGCAGTGGGACCGGCGTGCGGGAGCAGTACTTC.

V usage is TRBV2 and J usage is TRBJ2-7; perhaps D is TRBD1 or TRBD2 (5 bases each). V was trimmed by 7 bases and J by 2 bases, leaving 15 bases between them. The CDR3 extends over 14 amino acids. The V gene's germline CDR1 is SNHLY and CDR2 FYNNEI. CDR3 DNA sequence: TGTGCCAGCAAGCCGGGACCAATTACCTACGAGCAGTACGTC. Translating it yields CASKPGPITYEQYV.

This chain links TRBV29-1 with TRBJ2-7; 8 bases agree with TRBD1. The CDR3 is 13 amino acids. Trimming removed 4 bases from V and 7 bases from J; junction bases left unmatched: 9. CDR1 is SQVTM, CDR2 ANQGSEA, per germline. The CDR3 spells CSVVGQGAGEQYF. CDR3 nucleotides: TGCAGCGTTGTCGGGCAGGGGGCGGGGGAGCAGTACTTC.

The genes are TRBV7-6 and TRBJ2-7; TRBD1 might be the D (5 bases). CDR3 size: 15 residues. V lost 1 base, J lost 2 bases, and 12 bases lay in between. Germline values: CDR1 SGHVS, CDR2 FNYEAQ. This chain's CDR3 is CASSLGIDRPYEQYF. The DNA for the CDR3 is TGTGCCAGCAGCTTAGGGATCGACAGACCCTACGAGCAGTACTTC.

Worth noting for this clone: Different DNA sequences within this sample yield the same CDR3. This sequence joins TRBV5-1 and TRBJ1-5; D gene ambiguous. The CDR3 extends over 15 amino acids. Germline V gene data show CDR1 as SGHRS and CDR2 as YFSETQ. V lost 2 bases to trimming and J lost 2 bases, with 11 bases between them. CDR3 protein: CASSFGEGGNQPQHF. The CDR3 DNA follows: TGCGCCAGCAGCTTCGGTGAGGGTGGCAATCAGCCCCAGCATTTT. The full variable domain, completed using reference TRBV5-1 and TRBJ1-5, is KAGVTQTPRYLIKTRGQQVTLSCSPISGHRSVSWYQQTPGQGLQFLFEYFSETQRNKGNFPGRFSGRQFSNSRSEMNVSTLELGDSALYLCASSFGEGGNQPQHFGDGTRLSIL.

The CDR3 region has the DNA TGTGCCAGTAGTAGGGACCAGGGACAGAAGAACTATGGCTACACCTTC. Protein sequence: CASSRDQGQKNYGYTF. V usage is TRBV19 and J usage is TRBJ1-2, with 7 bases fitting TRBD1. The CDR3 has 16 amino acids. V shed 4 bases, J shed 2 bases, and the junction held 10 bases outside the gene matches. Per the germline V gene, CDR1 is LNHDA and CDR2 is SQIVND (reference sequence). The whole variable domain, remainder taken from reference TRBV19 and TRBJ1-2, is DGGITQSPKYLFRKEGQNVTLSCEQNLNHDAMYWYRQDPGQGLRLIYYSQIVNDFQKGDIAEGYSVSREKKESFPLTVTSAQKNPTAFYLCASSRDQGQKNYGYTFGSGTRLTVV.

The J gene is TRBJ2-5, the V gene TRBV13; 13 bases agree with TRBD2. The DNA end is more similar to TRBJ2-7, so the J call may be wrong. The CDR3 spans 16 residues. CDR1 and CDR2 from the germline V gene are PRHDT and FYEKMQ (reference sequence). CDR3 amino acids: CASSLEGLAGLNEQYF. The CDR3 coding sequence is TGTGCCAGCAGCTTAGAGGGACTAGCGGGACTGAACGAGCAGTACTTC.

V usage is TRBV5-4 and J usage is TRBJ1-4; D is perhaps TRBD1 (5 bases). The germline V gene encodes CDR1 SGHNT and CDR2 YYREEE (reference sequence). Trimming took 0 bases from V and 2 from J, leaving 14 bases between them. CDR3 size: 17 residues. The CDR3 region is CASSLGLFGGTNEKLFF. The CDR3, as DNA: TGTGCCAGCAGCTTGGGTCTTTTCGGGGGGACTAATGAAAAACTGTTTTTT.

The gene calls are TRBV28 and TRBJ2-5; D unclear. CDR3 length: 14 amino acids. Trimming took 0 bases from V and 1 from J, leaving 6 bases between them. The germline CDR1 and CDR2 sequences are MDHEN and SYDVKM. Here the CDR3 DNA reads TGTGCCAGCAGTTTATGGTCTACCCAAGAGACCCAGTACTTC. It codes for CASSLWSTQETQYF.

This clone was detected a few times. Other DNA sequences within the sample encode an identical CDR3. V usage is TRBV5-6 and J usage is TRBJ1-5, with 8 bases aligning to TRBD1. This CDR3 is built from 15 residues. The trim removed 3 bases at V and 4 bases at J, leaving 6 bases unmatched. CDR1 is SGHDT and CDR2 is YYEEEE in the germline V gene. The CDR3 nucleotides read TGTGCCAGCAGCTCGGACAGGGTGGGGAATCAGCCCCAGCATTTT. Protein sequence: CASSSDRVGNQPQHF.

In this sample, this clone turned up once. The chain joins TRBV27 to TRBJ1-4, with D possibly matching TRBD1 (5 bases). CDR1 MNHEY and CDR2 SMNVEV come from the germline V gene (reference sequence). Trimming shortened V by 7 bases and J by 7 bases, and 19 bases separated the two germline ends. The CDR3 runs 15 residues. The CDR3 spells CASKISPTGFEKLFF. CDR3 nucleotide sequence: TGTGCCAGCAAAATATCCCCCACAGGCTTTGAAAAACTGTTTTTT.

This chain connects TRBV6-4 to TRBJ2-1, with 8 bases that match TRBD2. CDR3 length: 15 amino acids. Germline trimming cut 6 bases from V and 9 bases from J; bases unmatched to any gene: 13. Per germline, CDR1 MRHNA and CDR2 SNTAGT. CDR3 DNA sequence: TGTGCCAGCAGCCGGGAAGCGGGACTAGAGTTTGAGCAGTTCTTC. Translated, it gives CASSREAGLEFEQFF.

This sequence joins TRBV28 and TRBJ2-7; tentative D call: TRBD1 (6 bases). This CDR3 is built from 16 residues. Germline loops: CDR1 MDHEN, CDR2 SYDVKM. Trimming took off 5 bases at V and 6 bases at J, with 23 bases between the two ends. The CDR3, as DNA: TGTGCCAGCAGTAAACCTGGGACATATCCTTGGAGCGAGCAGTACGTC. Residues: CASSKPGTYPWSEQYV.